The 24 T cell receptor beta chains in this list originate from one sample, sequenced in a study of CD8+ T cells in alopecia areata. Investigators isolated RNA and reverse transcribed it into cDNA to act as the sequencing template. Assay used: immunoSEQ multiplex PCR; TCRdb lists only in-frame clones, some missing. The table lists 110,000 or so clones, less than 70% of them singletons. Material for sequencing was CD4+ T cells sorted from blood. All receptors derive from a human donor in good health.

This rearrangement joins TRBV18 to TRBJ1-2; D unresolved. Germline loops: CDR1 KGHSH, CDR2 LQKENI. The CDR3 totals 12 residues. Trimming removed 3 bases at V and 4 bases at J, with 6 bases between. This CDR3 reads CASSPMGYGYTF. The CDR3 DNA reads as TGTGCCAGCTCACCGATGGGCTATGGCTACACCTTC.

A word on this clone: Distinct nucleotide sequences in the sample also encode this CDR3. The chain recombines TRBV29-1 with TRBJ1-1; no firm D call. This CDR3 has 12 residues. The germline V and J ends were trimmed by 4 bases and 2 bases, with 8 bases remaining between them. Germline lookup yields CDR1 SQVTM and CDR2 ANQGSEA. The CDR3 here is CSVGGFNTEAFF. CDR3 sequence (DNA): TGCAGCGTTGGGGGATTCAACACTGAAGCTTTCTTT. Combining the CDR3 with reference TRBV29-1 and TRBJ1-1 gives the whole variable domain SAVISQKPSRDICQRGTSLTIQCQVDSQVTMMFWYRQQPGQSLTLIATANQGSEATYESGFVIDKFPISRPNLTFSTLTVSNMSPEDSSIYLCSVGGFNTEAFFGQGTRLTVV.

This chain joins TRBV27 and TRBJ1-2, with TRBD1 matching 9 bases. Germline CDR1 is MNHEY and CDR2 is SMNVEV (reference sequence). The CDR3 spans 13 residues. The J segment lost 3 bases and the V segment lost 5 bases, leaving 1 base of the junction unmatched. In nucleotides, the CDR3 is TGTGCCAGCAGTCGGACAGGGGACTATGGCTACACCTTC. Translation gives CASSRTGDYGYTF.

This clone showed up just once. The chain joins TRBV6-1 to TRBJ2-1; maybe TRBD2 (6 bases). Per germline, CDR1 MNHNS and CDR2 SASEGT. The CDR3 covers 15 residues. V lost 6 bases and J 7 bases, leaving 19 bases between the germline ends. The CDR3 region has the DNA TGTGCCAGCAGATCGATGACTAGTTTCGGGAATGAGCAGTTCTTC. This encodes CASRSMTSFGNEQFF.

V and J are TRBV19 and TRBJ2-3; 8 bases match TRBD2. The CDR3 is made up of 14 amino acids. The V gene's germline CDR1 is LNHDA and CDR2 SQIVND (reference sequence). J was trimmed by 5 bases and V by 9 bases; bases with no gene match: 10. The CDR3 DNA is TGTGCCAGCAATCGGGGGGGAAGGGGAGATACGCAGTATTTT. Its translation: CASNRGGRGDTQYF.

A note on this clone: This specimen includes other DNA sequences encoding the same CDR3. The chain is built from TRBV5-1 and TRBJ2-3; 8 bases match TRBD2. V shed 1 base, J shed 3 bases, and the junction held 4 bases outside the gene matches. This CDR3 has 15 amino acids. Germline lookup yields CDR1 SGHRS and CDR2 YFSETQ. CDR3 in amino acids: CASSLFGGATDTQYF. CDR3 in DNA: TGCGCCAGCAGCTTGTTCGGGGGGGCAACAGATACGCAGTATTTT.

The chain joins TRBV15 to TRBJ2-7, with a tentative D call TRBD1 (5 bases). Trimming left V 5 bases short and J 5 bases short, with 13 bases between. Germline assignment: CDR1 LNHNV and CDR2 YYDKDF (reference sequence). The CDR3 is 13 amino acids. The CDR3 here is CATSGGARDEQYF. In DNA form, the CDR3 reads TGTGCCACCAGCGGTGGAGCCAGGGACGAGCAGTACTTC.

This clone is a singleton in its sample. The chain is built from TRBV29-1 and TRBJ1-1, with 8 positions matching TRBD1. The CDR3 totals 13 residues. From germline, CDR1 is SQVTM and CDR2 ANQGSEA. V lost 7 bases to trimming and J lost 2 bases; unmatched junction nucleotides: 6. This chain's CDR3 is CSAGQGFNTEAFF. CDR3 in DNA: TGCAGCGCCGGACAGGGCTTTAACACTGAAGCTTTCTTT.

This clone has more than one count but fewer than ten. This chain joins TRBV9 and TRBJ2-1; possibly TRBD1 or TRBD2 for D (5 bases each). Germline CDR1 SGDLS, CDR2 YYNGEE. The V end lost 0 bases, the J end lost 2 bases, and 6 bases lay between the germline ends. There are 14 residues in the CDR3. The CDR3 DNA sequence: TGTGCCAGCAGCGTAGGGGGACCCTACAATGAGCAGTTCTTC. It translates to CASSVGGPYNEQFF.

The rearrangement joins TRBV11-2 to TRBJ1-3; 7 positions match TRBD1. The germline CDR1 and CDR2 sequences are SGHAT and FQNNGV. The CDR3 totals 17 residues. V shed 5 bases and J 5 bases; nucleotides not matched to a gene: 15. CDR3 DNA sequence: TGTGCCAGCAGCACTCCAAGACAGGGCCTTAAAAGAAACACCATATATTTT. Its translation: CASSTPRQGLKRNTIYF.

The chain uses TRBV30 and TRBJ1-1; D may be TRBD1 (6 bases). The CDR3 covers 12 residues. CDR1 and CDR2 from the germline V gene are GTSNPN and SVGIG (reference sequence). Trimming removed 1 base from V and 3 bases from J, with 6 bases in between. The CDR3 reads CAWSDRDTEAFF. Written as DNA, the CDR3 is TGTGCCTGGAGTGACAGGGACACTGAAGCTTTCTTT. Variable domain in full (rest from reference TRBV30 and TRBJ1-1): SQTIHQWPATLVQPVGSPLSLECTVEGTSNPNLYWYRQAAGRGLQLLFYSVGIGQISSEVPQNLSASRPQDRQFILSSKKLLLSDSGFYLCAWSDRDTEAFFGQGTRLTVV.

J is TRBJ1-6 and V is TRBV10-3; D possibly corresponds to TRBD1 (5 bases). The CDR3 spans 13 residues. V was trimmed by 10 bases and J by 12 bases, leaving 19 bases between them. Germline V lookup: CDR1 ENHRY, CDR2 SYGVKD. CDR3 protein: CATGPETGGPLHF. The CDR3 DNA follows: TGTGCCACCGGCCCAGAGACCGGGGGACCCCTCCACTTT.

This clone was seen once. J is TRBJ1-2 and V is TRBV6-5; the match to TRBD1 covers 8 bases. The CDR3 contains 15 residues. With V trimmed by 0 bases and J by 4 bases, 4 bases remained unmatched. Germline V lookup: CDR1 MNHEY, CDR2 SVGAGI. The CDR3 loop reads CASSYSSGGAYGYTF. Here the CDR3 DNA reads TGTGCCAGCAGTTACTCCTCAGGGGGCGCCTATGGCTACACCTTC.

On this clone itself: The junction departs from germline at one end; a sequencing error may be responsible. CDR3 amino acids: CASSLKEDRHGCTF. The CDR3 DNA reads as TGTGCCAGCAGTCTGAAGGAGGACCGGCATGGCTGCACCTTC. The genes are TRBV27 and TRBJ1-2; D unresolved. Looked up from germline, CDR1 is MNHEY and CDR2 is SMNVEV (reference sequence). This CDR3 is 14 amino acids long.

This clone was found once. CDR3 region: CASSDPRKSSYEQYF. CDR3 nucleotides: TGTGCCAGCAGTGATCCCAGAAAGAGCTCCTACGAGCAGTACTTC. V is TRBV25-1 and J is TRBJ2-7; the D is unclear. V was clipped by 3 bases and J by 0 bases, with 12 bases between them. The CDR3 is 15 residues long. The germline V gene has CDR1 MGHDK and CDR2 SYGVNS.

This chain links TRBV27 with TRBJ2-5; D tentatively reads TRBD1 or TRBD2 (5 bases each). From germline, CDR1 is MNHEY and CDR2 SMNVEV (reference sequence). The CDR3 consists of 15 residues. Trimming removed 6 bases at V and 5 bases at J, with 19 bases between. In DNA form, the CDR3 reads TGTGCCAGCAGCCGAAGGGGACCCCAGAGGGAGACCCAGTACTTC. This translates into CASSRRGPQRETQYF.

The J gene is TRBJ2-7, the V gene TRBV5-4; 12 bases fit TRBD1. J was trimmed by 6 bases and V by 4 bases; bases with no gene match: 8. Looked up from germline, CDR1 is SGHNT and CDR2 is YYREEE (reference sequence). The length of the CDR3 is 15 residues. The CDR3 bases are TGTGCCAGCAGCAGACCGGGACAGGGGGCGCGCGAGCAGTACTTC. Its translation: CASSRPGQGAREQYF.

The chain employs TRBV27 and TRBJ2-2; perhaps TRBD1 as D (6 bases). The V gene lost 6 bases and the J gene lost 4 bases, with 12 bases spanning the gap. This CDR3 region has 14 residues. Germline loops: CDR1 MNHEY, CDR2 SMNVEV (reference sequence). The CDR3, as DNA: TGTGCCAGCAGCCATGGCAGGGGCACCGGGGAGCTGTTTTTT. Translated, it gives CASSHGRGTGELFF.

This clone appeared a few times. The chain carries TRBV4-1 and TRBJ2-3; D is undetermined. Trimming removed 2 bases from V and 6 bases from J, with 9 bases in between. The CDR3 runs 13 residues. The V gene's germline CDR1 is MGHRA and CDR2 YSYEKL. For the CDR3, the DNA is TGCGCCAGCAGCCAACTTTGGGCCGATACGCAGTATTTT. Its protein is CASSQLWADTQYF.

The chain couples TRBV10-3 to TRBJ2-7; 13 nucleotides match TRBD2. Germline-derived CDR1 and CDR2 are ENHRY and SYGVKD. This CDR3 is built from 18 residues. V trimming: 3 bases; J trimming: 3 bases; junction bases outside the gene matches: 11. CDR3 sequence: CAISDLGTSGAEGYEQYF. The CDR3 DNA reads as TGTGCCATCAGTGATTTAGGGACTAGCGGGGCGGAAGGCTACGAGCAGTACTTC.

This clone was recorded once. This chain's CDR3 is CASSLERGQETQYF. The CDR3, as DNA: TGTGCCAGCAGTCTAGAGCGGGGCCAAGAGACCCAGTACTTC. This sequence joins TRBV2 and TRBJ2-5; 7 bases match TRBD2. This CDR3 has 14 amino acids. In germline, CDR1 is SNHLY, CDR2 FYNNEI. Losses at the gene ends were 5 bases for V and 1 base for J; bases not matched to a gene: 4.

The table lists this clone with a few counts. The chain employs TRBV5-1 and TRBJ2-5, with unresolved D. Germline-derived CDR1 and CDR2 are SGHRS and YFSETQ. Trimming removed 6 bases at V and 1 base at J, with 10 bases between. This CDR3 is 13 amino acids long. The CDR3 DNA follows: TGCGCCAGCAACGGTCTTCTCCAAGAGACCCAGTACTTC. Its translation is CASNGLLQETQYF.

The chain has TRBV30 and TRBJ1-1; 7 nucleotides align to TRBD1. With V trimmed by 5 bases and J by 1 base, 1 base remained unmatched. The CDR3 sequence is 12 residues long. Germline CDR1 is GTSNPN and CDR2 is SVGIG (reference sequence). CDR3 residues: CAWGTANTEAFF. The CDR3 DNA is TGTGCCTGGGGGACAGCGAACACTGAAGCTTTCTTT.

This clone occurred once. The chain carries TRBV6-6 and TRBJ2-3, with 10 bases matching TRBD1. This CDR3 is built from 15 residues. CDR1 and CDR2 from the germline V gene are MNHNY and SVGAGI (reference sequence). After removal of 7 bases from V and 4 bases from J, the junction contained 8 bases not matched to a gene. CDR3: CASNDRDRGPDTQYF. DNA of the CDR3: TGTGCCAGCAATGACCGGGACAGGGGCCCAGATACGCAGTATTTT.